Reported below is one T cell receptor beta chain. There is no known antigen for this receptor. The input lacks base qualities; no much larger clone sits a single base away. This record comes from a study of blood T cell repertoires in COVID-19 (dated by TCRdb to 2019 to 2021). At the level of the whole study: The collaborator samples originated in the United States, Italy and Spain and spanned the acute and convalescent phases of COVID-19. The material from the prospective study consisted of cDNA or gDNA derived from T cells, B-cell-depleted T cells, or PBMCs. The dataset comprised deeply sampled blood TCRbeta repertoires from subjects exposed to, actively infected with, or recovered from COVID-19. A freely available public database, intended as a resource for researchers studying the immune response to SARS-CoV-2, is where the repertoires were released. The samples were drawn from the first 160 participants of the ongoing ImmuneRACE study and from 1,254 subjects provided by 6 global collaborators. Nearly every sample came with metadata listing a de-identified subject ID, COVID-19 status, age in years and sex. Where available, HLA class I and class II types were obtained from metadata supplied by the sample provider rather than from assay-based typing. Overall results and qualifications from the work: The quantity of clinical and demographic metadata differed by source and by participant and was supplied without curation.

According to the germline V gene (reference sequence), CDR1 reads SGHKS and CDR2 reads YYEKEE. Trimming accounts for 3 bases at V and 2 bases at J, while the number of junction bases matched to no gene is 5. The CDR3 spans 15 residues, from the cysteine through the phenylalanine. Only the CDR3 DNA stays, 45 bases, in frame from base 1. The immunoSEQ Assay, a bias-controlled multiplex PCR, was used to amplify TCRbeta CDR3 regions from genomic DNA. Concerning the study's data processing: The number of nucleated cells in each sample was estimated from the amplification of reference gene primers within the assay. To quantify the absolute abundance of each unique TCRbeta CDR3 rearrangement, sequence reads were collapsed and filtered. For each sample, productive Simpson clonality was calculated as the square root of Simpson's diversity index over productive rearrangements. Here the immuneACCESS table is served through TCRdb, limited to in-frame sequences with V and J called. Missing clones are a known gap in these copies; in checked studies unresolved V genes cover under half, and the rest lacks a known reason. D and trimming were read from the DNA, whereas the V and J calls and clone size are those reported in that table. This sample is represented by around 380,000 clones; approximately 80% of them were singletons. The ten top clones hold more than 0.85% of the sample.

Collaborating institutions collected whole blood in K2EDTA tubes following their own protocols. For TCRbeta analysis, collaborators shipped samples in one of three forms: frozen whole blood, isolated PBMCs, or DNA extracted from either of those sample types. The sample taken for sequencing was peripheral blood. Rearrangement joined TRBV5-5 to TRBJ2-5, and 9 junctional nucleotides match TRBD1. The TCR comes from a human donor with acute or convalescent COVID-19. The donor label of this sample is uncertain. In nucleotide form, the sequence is TGTGCCAGCAGCTACGGCGGACAGGGGCAAGAGACCCAGTACTTC. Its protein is CASSYGGQGQETQYF. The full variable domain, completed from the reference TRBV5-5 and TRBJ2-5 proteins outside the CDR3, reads DAGVTQSPTHLIKTRGQQVTLRCSPISGHKSVSWYQQVLGQGPQFIFQYYEKEERGRGNFPDRFSARQFPNYSSELNVNALLLGDSALYLCASSYGGQGQETQYFGPGTRLLVL.